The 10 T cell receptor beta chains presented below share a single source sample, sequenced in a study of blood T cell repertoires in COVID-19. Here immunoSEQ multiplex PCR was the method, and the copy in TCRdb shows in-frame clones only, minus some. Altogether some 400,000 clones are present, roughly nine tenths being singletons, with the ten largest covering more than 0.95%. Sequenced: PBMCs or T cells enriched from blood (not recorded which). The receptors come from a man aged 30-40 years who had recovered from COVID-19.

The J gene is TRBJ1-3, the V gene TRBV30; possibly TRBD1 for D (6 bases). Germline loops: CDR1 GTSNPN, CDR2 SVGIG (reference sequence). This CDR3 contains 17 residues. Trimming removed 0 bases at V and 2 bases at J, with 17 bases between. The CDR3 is CAWSVLWGQGAGNTIYF. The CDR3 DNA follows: TGTGCCTGGAGTGTCCTTTGGGGGCAAGGAGCTGGAAACACCATATATTTT. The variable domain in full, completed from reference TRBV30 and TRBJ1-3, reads SQTIHQWPATLVQPVGSPLSLECTVEGTSNPNLYWYRQAAGRGLQLLFYSVGIGQISSEVPQNLSASRPQDRQFILSSKKLLLSDSGFYLCAWSVLWGQGAGNTIYFGEGSWLTVV.

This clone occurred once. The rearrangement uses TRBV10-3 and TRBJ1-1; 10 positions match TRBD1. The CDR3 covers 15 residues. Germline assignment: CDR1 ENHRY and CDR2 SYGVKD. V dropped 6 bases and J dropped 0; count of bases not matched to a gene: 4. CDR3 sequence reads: CAISAGTGVNTEAFF. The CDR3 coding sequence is TGTGCCATCAGCGCCGGGACAGGGGTGAACACTGAAGCTTTCTTT.

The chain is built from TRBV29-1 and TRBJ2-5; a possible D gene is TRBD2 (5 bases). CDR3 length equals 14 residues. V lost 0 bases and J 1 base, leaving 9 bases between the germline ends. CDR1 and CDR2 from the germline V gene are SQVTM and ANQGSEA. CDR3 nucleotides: TGCAGCGTTGAAGATCTCGGGGTCCAAGAGACCCAGTACTTC. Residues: CSVEDLGVQETQYF.

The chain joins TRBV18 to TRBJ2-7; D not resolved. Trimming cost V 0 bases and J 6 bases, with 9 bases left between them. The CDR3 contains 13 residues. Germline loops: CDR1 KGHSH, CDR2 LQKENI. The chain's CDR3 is CASSPPGASEQYF. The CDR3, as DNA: TGTGCCAGCTCACCACCCGGAGCAAGCGAGCAGTACTTC.

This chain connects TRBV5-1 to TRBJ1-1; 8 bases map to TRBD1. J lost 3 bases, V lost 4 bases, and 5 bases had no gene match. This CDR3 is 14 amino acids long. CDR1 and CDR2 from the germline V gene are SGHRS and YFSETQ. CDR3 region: CASSMDRVDTEAFF. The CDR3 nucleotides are TGCGCCAGCAGCATGGACAGGGTGGACACTGAAGCTTTCTTT. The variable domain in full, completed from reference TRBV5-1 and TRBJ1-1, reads KAGVTQTPRYLIKTRGQQVTLSCSPISGHRSVSWYQQTPGQGLQFLFEYFSETQRNKGNFPGRFSGRQFSNSRSEMNVSTLELGDSALYLCASSMDRVDTEAFFGQGTRLTVV.

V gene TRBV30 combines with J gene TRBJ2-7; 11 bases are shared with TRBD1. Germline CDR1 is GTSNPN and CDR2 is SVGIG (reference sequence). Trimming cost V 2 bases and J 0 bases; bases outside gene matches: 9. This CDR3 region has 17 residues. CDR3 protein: CAWSLGTGGHSSYEQYF. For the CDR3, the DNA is TGTGCCTGGAGTTTGGGGACAGGGGGGCATAGCTCCTACGAGCAGTACTTC.

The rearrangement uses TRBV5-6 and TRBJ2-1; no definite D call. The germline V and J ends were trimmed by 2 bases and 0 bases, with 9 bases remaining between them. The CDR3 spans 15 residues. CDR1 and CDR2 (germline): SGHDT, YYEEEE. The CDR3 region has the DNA TGTGCCAGCAGCTTTACGAGCTACTCCTACAATGAGCAGTTCTTC. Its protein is CASSFTSYSYNEQFF. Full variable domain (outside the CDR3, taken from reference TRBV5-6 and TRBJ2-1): DAGVTQSPTHLIKTRGQQVTLRCSPKSGHDTVSWYQQALGQGPQFIFQYYEEEERQRGNFPDRFSGHQFPNYSSELNVNALLLGDSALYLCASSFTSYSYNEQFFGPGTRLTVL.

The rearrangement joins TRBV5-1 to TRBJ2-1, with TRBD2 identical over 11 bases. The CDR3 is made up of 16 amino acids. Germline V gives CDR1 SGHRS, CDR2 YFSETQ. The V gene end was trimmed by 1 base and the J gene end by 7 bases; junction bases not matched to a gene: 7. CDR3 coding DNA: TGCGCCAGCAGCTTGTGGGGTAGCGGGAGGGTAAATGAGCAGTTCTTC. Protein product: CASSLWGSGRVNEQFF. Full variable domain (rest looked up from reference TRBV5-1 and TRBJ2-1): KAGVTQTPRYLIKTRGQQVTLSCSPISGHRSVSWYQQTPGQGLQFLFEYFSETQRNKGNFPGRFSGRQFSNSRSEMNVSTLELGDSALYLCASSLWGSGRVNEQFFGPGTRLTVL.

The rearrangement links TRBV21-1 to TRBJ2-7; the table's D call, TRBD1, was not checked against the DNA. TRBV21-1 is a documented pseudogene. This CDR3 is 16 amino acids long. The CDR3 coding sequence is TGTGCCAGCAGCAAAGGTACGGACAGGAGCTCCTACGAGCAGTACTTC. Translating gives CASSKGTDRSSYEQYF.

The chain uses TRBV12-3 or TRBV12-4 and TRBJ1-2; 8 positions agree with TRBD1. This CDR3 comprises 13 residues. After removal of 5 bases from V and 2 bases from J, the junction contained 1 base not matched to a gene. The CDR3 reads CASSPGGNYGYTF. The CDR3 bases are TGTGCCAGCAGTCCAGGGGGCAACTATGGCTACACCTTC.